By share of the sample, the clone carrying this T cell receptor (beta chain) is medium-sized (0.01 to 0.1%). Its specificity is unknown. CDR3 length: 17 amino acids. After removal of 4 bases from V and 1 base from J, the junction contained 6 bases not matched to a gene. Germline values: CDR1 SQVTM, CDR2 ANQGSEA. TRB rearrangements spanning V, D and J were amplified using mixed TRB-A/B primers. TCRdb re-called the multiplex PCR reads with MiXCR, one entry per CDR3 protein. The table lists more than 9,000 distinct CDR3 sequences, approximately 38% of them singletons. This record comes from a study of T cell repertoires in aging, cancer and after chemotherapy. Whole-study context: Healthy donor repertoires were recorded over several months to years and showed clear clonal overlap.

Amplification of TCR beta used genomic DNA extracted from peripheral blood. Study results and limitations: These repertoire data do not allow conclusions about immunological memory after chemotherapy. In each cancer cohort, median generation probability increased across chemotherapy, suggesting thymic output rebounded.

The chain uses TRBV29-1 and TRBJ2-6; 11 bases are a match to TRBD2. The sequencing input was blood. The sequence was collected from a human donor in good health. The CDR3 loop is CSVGGLAERSGANVLTF. For the CDR3, the DNA is TGCAGCGTTGGGGGACTAGCGGAGAGATCTGGGGCCAACGTCCTGACTTTC.